The 19 T cell receptor beta chains presented below share a single source sample, sequenced in a study of control samples from healthy donors and cancer patients. Assay used: immunoSEQ multiplex PCR; TCRdb lists only in-frame clones, some missing. The table lists about 130,000 clones, just over 90% of them singletons. Sequenced material: PBMCs. These receptors were taken from a man in his fifties with head and neck cancer.

This clone was picked up a small number of times. V gene TRBV9 combines with J gene TRBJ1-2, with 9 nucleotides matching TRBD1. The germline gives CDR1 SGDLS, CDR2 YYNGEE. This CDR3 has 14 residues. The V segment lost 0 bases and the J segment 8 bases; nucleotides outside the gene matches: 5. The CDR3 DNA reads as TGTGCCAGCAGCGTAGGGGGGACAGGGTCCGGCTACACCTTC. Translating gives CASSVGGTGSGYTF.

This sequence joins TRBV30 and TRBJ2-1, with D perhaps matching TRBD2 (6 bases). Germline values: CDR1 GTSNPN, CDR2 SVGIG (reference sequence). The CDR3 runs 14 residues. The V end lost 1 base, the J end lost 7 bases, and 14 bases lay between the germline ends. CDR3 sequence (DNA): TGTGCCTGGAGTGCCGGACCAGCGGGTAATGAGCAGTTCTTC. This codes for CAWSAGPAGNEQFF.

The chain joins TRBV19 to TRBJ2-7; D is ambiguous. V dropped 6 bases and J dropped 3 bases, with 18 bases sitting between them. The CDR3 length is 15 residues. The germline V gene has CDR1 LNHDA and CDR2 SQIVND (reference sequence). The CDR3 loop reads CASSANHDGYYEQYF. In DNA, the CDR3 is TGTGCCAGTAGCGCGAATCATGACGGATACTACGAGCAGTACTTC.

The chain couples TRBV7-9 to TRBJ1-2; the D is unclear. The CDR3 covers 12 residues. Germline V gene sequence: CDR1 SEHNR, CDR2 FQNEAQ (reference sequence). V was trimmed by 3 bases and J by 8 bases, leaving 10 bases between them. The CDR3 nucleotides are TGTGCCAGCAGCTTCAGGATTGGAGGCTACACCTTC. This translates into CASSFRIGGYTF.

The chain uses TRBV27 and TRBJ2-3; 9 bases line up with TRBD2. Per the germline V gene, CDR1 is MNHEY and CDR2 is SMNVEV (reference sequence). Trimming cost V 6 bases and J 1 base; bases outside gene matches: 14. The CDR3 sequence is 18 residues long. The CDR3 nucleotides are TGTGCCAGCAGGAGTCTAAAGCGGGGGGTCAGGGGCACAGATACGCAGTATTTT. Protein product: CASRSLKRGVRGTDTQYF.

V is TRBV11-2 and J is TRBJ2-5; 8 nucleotides agree with TRBD2. With 4 bases clipped from V and 10 bases from J, the junction kept 20 bases outside the gene matches. Germline V gives CDR1 SGHAT, CDR2 FQNNGV. CDR3 length equals 17 residues. The CDR3 DNA follows: TGTGCCAGCAGCTCCCCGCGGAAGGGCTACCTCGGGGGGGACCAGTACTTC. Translating it yields CASSSPRKGYLGGDQYF.

The chain has TRBV6-5 and TRBJ1-3; no reliable D call. Germline values: CDR1 MNHEY, CDR2 SVGAGI. The CDR3 runs 11 residues. Trimming cost V 6 bases and J 4 bases, with 4 bases left between them. Here the CDR3 reads CASRVGNTIYF. CDR3 coding DNA: TGTGCCAGCAGGGTCGGAAACACCATATATTTT.

The chain uses TRBV5-5 and TRBJ2-1; 7 bases agree with TRBD1. The CDR3 totals 15 residues. Trimming removed 3 bases from V and 2 bases from J; junction bases left unmatched: 5. CDR1 is SGHKS and CDR2 is YYEKEE in the germline V gene (reference sequence). Here the CDR3 DNA reads TGTGCCAGCAGCTCGGACAGGCTTACCTACAATGAGCAGTTCTTC. Its protein product is CASSSDRLTYNEQFF.

The chain has TRBV11-3 and TRBJ2-5, with a possible D match to TRBD1 (5 bases). Germline V gene data show CDR1 as SGHNT and CDR2 as YENEEA. This CDR3 is built from 14 residues. Trimming took 1 base from V and 1 from J, leaving 7 bases between them. The CDR3 sequence: CASSLGGSQETQYF. DNA for the CDR3: TGTGCCAGCAGCTTAGGGGGCAGCCAAGAGACCCAGTACTTC.

The chain carries TRBV7-6 and TRBJ2-3; 7 nucleotides agree with TRBD2. V lost 1 base to trimming and J lost 5 bases; unmatched junction nucleotides: 3. This CDR3 spans 14 amino acids. The germline V gene has CDR1 SGHVS and CDR2 FNYEAQ. CDR3 nucleotide sequence: TGTGCCAGCAGCTTAGGCCCGGGGGGAGATACGCAGTATTTT. This codes for CASSLGPGGDTQYF. Full variable domain (missing parts from reference TRBV7-6 and TRBJ2-3): GAGVSQSPRYKVTKRGQDVALRCDPISGHVSLYWYRQALGQGPEFLTYFNYEAQQDKSGLPNDRFSAERPEGSISTLTIQRTEQRDSAMYRCASSLGPGGDTQYFGPGTRLTVL.

J is TRBJ2-1 and V is TRBV5-4, with D hard to call. Per the germline V gene, CDR1 is SGHNT and CDR2 is YYREEE (reference sequence). The CDR3 has 12 residues. Trimming took off 0 bases at V and 10 bases at J, with 8 bases between the two ends. This CDR3 reads CASSLANREQFF. The CDR3 DNA reads as TGTGCCAGCAGCTTGGCCAACCGGGAGCAGTTCTTC.

The rearrangement links TRBV7-2 to TRBJ1-2; D is uncertain. Per germline, CDR1 SGHTA and CDR2 FQGNSA. V was pared by 5 bases and J by 0 bases, with 10 bases between. This CDR3 is built from 14 residues. In DNA form, the CDR3 reads TGTGCCAGCAGCCGGGCCCTAGCTAACTATGGCTACACCTTC. Amino acids: CASSRALANYGYTF.

This clone appeared a few times. Other DNA sequences in this sample translate to the same CDR3. The chain has TRBV19 and TRBJ1-1, with unresolved D. Germline V lookup: CDR1 LNHDA, CDR2 SQIVND (reference sequence). This CDR3 spans 14 amino acids. V lost 5 bases to trimming and J lost 1 base, with 11 bases between them. The CDR3 coding sequence is TGTGCCAGTAGTCCTAGGACGGCGAACACTGAAGCTTTCTTT. Protein product: CASSPRTANTEAFF.

This clone was seen only once. This rearrangement joins TRBV7-2 to TRBJ2-3, with 8 bases matching TRBD2. The V and J ends lost 4 bases and 4 bases, in that order; junction bases with no gene match: 13. The germline gives CDR1 SGHTA, CDR2 FQGNSA. CDR3 length: 17 amino acids. The CDR3 region has the DNA TGTGCCAGCAGCTGGGGGGACCGGGGGGGCCGGGCAGATACGCAGTATTTT. Residues: CASSWGDRGGRADTQYF.

The table lists this clone with a count of one. Other DNA variants within this sample encode the same CDR3. This chain joins TRBV27 and TRBJ2-7; maybe TRBD2 (5 bases). Germline CDR1 MNHEY, CDR2 SMNVEV (reference sequence). The V end was cut by 3 bases, the J end by 0 bases, with 9 bases between. This CDR3 contains 14 residues. For the CDR3, the DNA is TGTGCCAGCAGTTTGAGCGGAGCCTCCTACGAGCAGTACTTC. Translated: CASSLSGASYEQYF.

J is TRBJ2-7 and V is TRBV6-7; 7 bases map to TRBD1. TRBV6-7 counts as an open reading frame of uncertain function. J gave up 3 bases and V 5 bases, and 10 bases lay outside the gene matches. CDR3 length equals 15 residues. This CDR3 reads CASSPDREPFYEQYF. CDR3 bases: TGTGCCAGCAGTCCAGACAGGGAGCCCTTCTACGAGCAGTACTTC.

CDR3 DNA sequence: TGTGCCAGCAGTGGCAGGGGGGGAACAACTGAAGCTTTCTTT. Translation gives CASSGRGGTTEAFF. The chain joins TRBV6-6 to TRBJ1-1, with TRBD1 identical over 7 bases. CDR3 length: 14 residues. J gave up 5 bases and V 5 bases, and 8 bases lay outside the gene matches. The germline CDR1 and CDR2 sequences are MNHNY and SVGAGI (reference sequence).

The chain employs TRBV29-1 and TRBJ1-2; 8 nucleotides align to TRBD1. V lost 3 bases to trimming and J lost 5 bases; unmatched junction nucleotides: 8. Germline V lookup: CDR1 SQVTM, CDR2 ANQGSEA. The CDR3 length is 14 residues. The CDR3 is CSVDLTGERYGYTF. In DNA, the CDR3 is TGCAGCGTTGATTTGACAGGGGAACGGTATGGCTACACCTTC. The whole variable domain, filled in from reference TRBV29-1 and TRBJ1-2, reads SAVISQKPSRDICQRGTSLTIQCQVDSQVTMMFWYRQQPGQSLTLIATANQGSEATYESGFVIDKFPISRPNLTFSTLTVSNMSPEDSSIYLCSVDLTGERYGYTFGSGTRLTVV.

The V call is TRBV3-1 (or the pseudogene TRBV3-2), the J call TRBJ2-1; D uncertain. The CDR3 runs to 14 residues. The V gene lost 3 bases and the J gene lost 6 bases, with 12 bases spanning the gap. Germline lookup yields CDR1 LGHDT and CDR2 YNNKEL (reference sequence). CDR3: CASSHKALGNEQFF. For the CDR3, the DNA is TGTGCCAGCAGCCATAAGGCCCTGGGCAATGAGCAGTTCTTC.